Below, 3 T cell receptor beta chains from the same sample are listed, as sequenced in a study of cytotoxic CD8 clonotypes in ibrutinib-treated CLL. Sequencing used immunoSEQ multiplex PCR; TCRdb keeps in-frame clones, though not all of them. The table lists around 310,000 clones, around four fifths of them singletons. This material consisted of PBMCs, taken before ibrutinib treatment. These receptor sequences come from a human donor with chronic lymphocytic leukemia.

The DNA for the CDR3 is TGTGCCAGCAGCCTAGGGACTAGCTCCTACAATGAGCAGTTCTTC. It codes for CASSLGTSSYNEQFF. The V gene is TRBV9, the J gene TRBJ2-1; the match to TRBD2 covers 8 bases. Germline trimming cut 4 bases from V and 0 bases from J; bases unmatched to any gene: 3. This CDR3 spans 15 amino acids. CDR1 and CDR2 (germline): SGDLS, YYNGEE.

The chain employs TRBV28 and TRBJ1-5; TRBD1 is a possible D gene (5 bases). V shed 7 bases and J shed 5 bases, with 15 bases lying between them. Germline V gives CDR1 MDHEN, CDR2 SYDVKM. CDR3 length: 14 residues. This chain's CDR3 is CASTPGSRDQPQHF. The CDR3 DNA reads TGTGCCAGCACCCCCGGTTCCAGGGATCAGCCCCAGCATTTT.

This chain joins TRBV13 and TRBJ2-7, with a possible D match to TRBD1 (6 bases). Trimming took off 5 bases at V and 6 bases at J, with 17 bases between the two ends. From germline, CDR1 is PRHDT and CDR2 FYEKMQ (reference sequence). The CDR3 runs to 14 residues. Here the CDR3 DNA reads TGTGCCAGCAGCCCTACAGGGTATTCTCGCGAGCAGTACTTC. It yields the protein CASSPTGYSREQYF.